This TCR beta chain was sequenced in a study of Tregs in tolerant kidney transplant recipients. Background on the study: The nonmyeloablative bone marrow transplants came from related graft donors, with transient mixed chimerism. General study findings and limits: Antigen-driven expansion was suggested because donor-specific Tregs expanded more than all Tregs in tolerant patients. Validation in larger populations is needed because few patients were studied. No direct test of biological reproducibility was done here.

Of note for this clone: Its specificity is unknown. With the read ending 3 residues before the CDR3 end, the germline J gene is used to fill in that end.

This CDR3 spans 16 amino acids. V was shortened by 0 bases and J by 4 bases, with 16 bases between the two germline ends. The germline V gene encodes CDR1 SGHDN and CDR2 FVKESK. Assay used: immunoSEQ multiplex PCR; TCRdb lists only in-frame clones, some missing. This repertoire comprises about 30,000 clones; its ten largest clones make up under 15%. Sequencing used CD8+ T cells from blood, obtained before the transplant. The rearrangement joins TRBV14 to TRBJ2-7; possibly TRBD1 for D (5 bases). The source is a human donor who received a combined kidney and bone marrow transplant. The CDR3: CASSQDADTLGYEQYF. CDR3 DNA, as far as it was read: TGTGCCAGCAGCCAAGATGCGGACACCCTGGGTTACGAG.